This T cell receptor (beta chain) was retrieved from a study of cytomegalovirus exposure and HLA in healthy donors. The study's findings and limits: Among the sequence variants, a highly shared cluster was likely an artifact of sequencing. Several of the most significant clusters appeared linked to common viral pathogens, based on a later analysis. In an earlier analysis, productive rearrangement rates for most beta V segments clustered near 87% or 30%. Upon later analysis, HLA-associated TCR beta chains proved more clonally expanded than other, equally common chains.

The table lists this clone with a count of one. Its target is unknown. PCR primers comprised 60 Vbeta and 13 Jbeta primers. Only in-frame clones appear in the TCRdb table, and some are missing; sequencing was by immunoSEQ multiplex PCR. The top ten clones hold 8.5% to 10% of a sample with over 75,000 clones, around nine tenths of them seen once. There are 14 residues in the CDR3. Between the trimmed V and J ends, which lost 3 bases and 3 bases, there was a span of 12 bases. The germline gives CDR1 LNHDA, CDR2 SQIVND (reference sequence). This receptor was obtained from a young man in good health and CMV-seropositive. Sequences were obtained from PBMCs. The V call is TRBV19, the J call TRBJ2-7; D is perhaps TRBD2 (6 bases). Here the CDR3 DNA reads TGTGCCAGTAGTATCGGGGCTAGCGTCTACGAGCAGTACTTC. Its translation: CASSIGASVYEQYF. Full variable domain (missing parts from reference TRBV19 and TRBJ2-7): DGGITQSPKYLFRKEGQNVTLSCEQNLNHDAMYWYRQDPGQGLRLIYYSQIVNDFQKGDIAEGYSVSREKKESFPLTVTSAQKNPTAFYLCASSIGASVYEQYFGPGTRLTVT.